This is a list of T cell receptor beta chains from one sample in a study of cytomegalovirus exposure and HLA in healthy donors. Clones were sequenced by immunoSEQ multiplex PCR, and TCRdb holds only the in-frame ones, with some missing. The repertoire holds roughly 260,000 clones, with 85% to 90% as singletons. The specimen sequenced was PBMCs. The receptors originated from a woman aged 18-29 years in good health and CMV-seronegative. The CDR3 runs from the conserved cysteine through the conserved F or W. The D gene is left open where the match is weak.

D gene,J gene,V gene,CDR3 protein
TRBD1,TRBJ2-3,TRBV11-2,CASSLGTGISTDTQYF
TRBD2,TRBJ2-3,TRBV27,CASSELLAGVTDTQYF
-,TRBJ2-5,TRBV4-3,CASSQVGAAQETQYF
TRBD1,TRBJ2-7,TRBV28,CASSRTGGIYEQYF
-,TRBJ2-1,TRBV6-1,CASSGQLGRYNEQFF
-,TRBJ1-2,TRBV29-1,CSVPGRQSFDYGYTF
-,TRBJ2-7,TRBV7-9,CASSSDRGPEQYF
TRBD2,TRBJ2-2,TRBV9,CASSVVDLAGDPGELFF
-,TRBJ1-1,TRBV5-1,CASSLDWGDTEAFF
TRBD1,TRBJ1-5,TRBV19,CASMDRLISQPQHF
-,TRBJ2-3,TRBV19,CASSIDRAAVGYF
-,TRBJ1-1,TRBV27,CASSLRGGSTEAFF
-,TRBJ1-2,TRBV27,CASSSDRGSYGYTF
-,TRBJ1-2,TRBV11-1,CASSFSGNYGYTF
-,TRBJ1-6,TRBV30,CAWSVITGNSPLHF